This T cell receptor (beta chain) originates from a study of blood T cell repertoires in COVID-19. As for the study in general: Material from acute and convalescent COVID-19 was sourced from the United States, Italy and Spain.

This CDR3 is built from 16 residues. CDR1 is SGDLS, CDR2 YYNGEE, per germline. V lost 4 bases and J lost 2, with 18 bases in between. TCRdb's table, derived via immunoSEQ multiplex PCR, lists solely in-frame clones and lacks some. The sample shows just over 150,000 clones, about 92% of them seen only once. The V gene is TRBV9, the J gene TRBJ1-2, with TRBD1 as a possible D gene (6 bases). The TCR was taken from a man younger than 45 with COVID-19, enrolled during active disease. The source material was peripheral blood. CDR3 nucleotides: TGTGCCAGCAGCACCCACAATAGACAGGCAAACTATGGCTACACCTTC. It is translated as CASSTHNRQANYGYTF.